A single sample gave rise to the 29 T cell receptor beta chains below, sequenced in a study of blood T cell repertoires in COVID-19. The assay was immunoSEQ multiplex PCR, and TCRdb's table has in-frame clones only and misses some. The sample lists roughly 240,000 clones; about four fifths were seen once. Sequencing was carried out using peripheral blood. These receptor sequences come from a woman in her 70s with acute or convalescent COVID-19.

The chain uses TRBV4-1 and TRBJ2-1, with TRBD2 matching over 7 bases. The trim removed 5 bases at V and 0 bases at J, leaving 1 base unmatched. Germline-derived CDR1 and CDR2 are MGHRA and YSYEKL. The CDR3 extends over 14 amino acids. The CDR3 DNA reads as TGCGCCAGCAGCTGGGGGGGCTCCTACAATGAGCAGTTCTTC. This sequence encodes CASSWGGSYNEQFF.

The CDR3 coding sequence is TGTGCCAGCAGTCGGACAGTCGCTCAGCCCCAGCATTTT. Translation gives CASSRTVAQPQHF. V and J are TRBV28 and TRBJ1-5; D might be TRBD1 (6 bases). Looked up from germline, CDR1 is MDHEN and CDR2 is SYDVKM. This CDR3 has 13 residues. V lost 5 bases, J lost 6 bases, and 11 bases lay in between. Drawing the rest from reference TRBV28 and TRBJ1-5, the complete variable domain is DVKVTQSSRYLVKRTGEKVFLECVQDMDHENMFWYRQDPGLGLRLIYFSYDVKMKEKGDIPEGYSVSREKKERFSLILESASTNQTSMYLCASSRTVAQPQHFGDGTRLSIL.

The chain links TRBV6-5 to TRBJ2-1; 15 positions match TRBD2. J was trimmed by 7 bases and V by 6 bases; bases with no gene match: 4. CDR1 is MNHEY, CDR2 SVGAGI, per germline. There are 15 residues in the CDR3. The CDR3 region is CASRAGTSGGNEQFF. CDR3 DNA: TGTGCCAGCAGGGCCGGGACTAGCGGGGGGAATGAGCAGTTCTTC.

This CDR3 reads CASSPNRLSNYGYTF. CDR3 nucleotide sequence: TGTGCCAGCAGCCCAAACAGGCTCTCTAACTATGGCTACACCTTC. The gene calls are TRBV3-1 (or the pseudogene TRBV3-2) and TRBJ1-2, with a possible D match to TRBD1 (5 bases). CDR1 is LGHDT and CDR2 is YNNKEL in the germline V gene (reference sequence). V was trimmed by 4 bases and J by 0 bases, leaving 12 bases between them. The length of the CDR3 is 15 residues.

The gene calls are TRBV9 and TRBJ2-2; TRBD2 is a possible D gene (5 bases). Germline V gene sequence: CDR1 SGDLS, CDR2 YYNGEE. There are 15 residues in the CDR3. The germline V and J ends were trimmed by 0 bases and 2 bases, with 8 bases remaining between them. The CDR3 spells CASSVAASNTGELFF. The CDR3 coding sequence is TGTGCCAGCAGCGTAGCCGCTAGCAACACCGGGGAGCTGTTTTTT.

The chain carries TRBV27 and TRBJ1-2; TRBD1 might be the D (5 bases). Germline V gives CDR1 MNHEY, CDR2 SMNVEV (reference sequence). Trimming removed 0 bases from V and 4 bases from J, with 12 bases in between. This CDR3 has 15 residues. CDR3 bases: TGTGCCAGCAGTTTATCGCCTGGGGGGGGCTATGGCTACACCTTC. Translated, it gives CASSLSPGGGYGYTF.

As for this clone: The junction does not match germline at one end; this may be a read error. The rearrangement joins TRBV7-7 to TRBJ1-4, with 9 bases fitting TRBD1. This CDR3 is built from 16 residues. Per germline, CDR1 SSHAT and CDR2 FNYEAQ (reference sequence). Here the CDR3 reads CASSLVGQGLNEKLFF. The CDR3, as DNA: TGTGCTAGCAGCTTAGTGGGACAGGGCCTTAATGAAAAACTGTTTTTT. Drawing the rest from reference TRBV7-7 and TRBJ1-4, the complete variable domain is GAGVSQSPRYKVTKRGQDVTLRCDPISSHATLYWYQQALGQGPEFLTYFNYEAQPDKSGLPSDRFSAERPEGSISTLTIQRTEQRDSAMYRCASSLVGQGLNEKLFFGSGTQLSVL.

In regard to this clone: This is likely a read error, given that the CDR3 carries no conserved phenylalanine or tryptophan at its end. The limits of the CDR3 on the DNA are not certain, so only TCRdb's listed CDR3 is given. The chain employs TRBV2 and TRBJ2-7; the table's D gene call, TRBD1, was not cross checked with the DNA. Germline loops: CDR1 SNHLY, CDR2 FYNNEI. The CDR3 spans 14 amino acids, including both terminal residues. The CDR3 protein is CASSELAGGSHIGS.

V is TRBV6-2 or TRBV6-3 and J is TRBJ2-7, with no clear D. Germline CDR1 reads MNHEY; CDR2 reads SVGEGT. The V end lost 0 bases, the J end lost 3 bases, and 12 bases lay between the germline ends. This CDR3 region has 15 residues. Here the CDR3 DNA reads TGTGCCAGCAGTTACTCGACTGCAGCCTTCTACGAGCAGTACTTC. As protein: CASSYSTAAFYEQYF.

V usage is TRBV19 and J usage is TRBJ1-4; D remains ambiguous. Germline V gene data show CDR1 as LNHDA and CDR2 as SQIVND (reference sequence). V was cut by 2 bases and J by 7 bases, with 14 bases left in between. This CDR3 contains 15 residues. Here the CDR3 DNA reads TGTGCCAGTAGTATACCAGCGGGCGTAGGTGAAAAACTGTTTTTT. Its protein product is CASSIPAGVGEKLFF.

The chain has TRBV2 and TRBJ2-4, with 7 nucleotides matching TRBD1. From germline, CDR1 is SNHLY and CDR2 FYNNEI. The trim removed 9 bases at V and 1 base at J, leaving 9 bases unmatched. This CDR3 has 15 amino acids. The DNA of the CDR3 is TGTGCCAGTTTACCCGACAGGGTGGCCAAAAACATTCAGTACTTC. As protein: CASLPDRVAKNIQYF. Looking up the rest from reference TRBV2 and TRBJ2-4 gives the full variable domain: EPEVTQTPSHQVTQMGQEVILRCVPISNHLYFYWYRQILGQKVEFLVSFYNNEISEKSEIFDDQFSVERPDGSNFTLKIRSTKLEDSAMYFCASLPDRVAKNIQYFGAGTRLSVL.

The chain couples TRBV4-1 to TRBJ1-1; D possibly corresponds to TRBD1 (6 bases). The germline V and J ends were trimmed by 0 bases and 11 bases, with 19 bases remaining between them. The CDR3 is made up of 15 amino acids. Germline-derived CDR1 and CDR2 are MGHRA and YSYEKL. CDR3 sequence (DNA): TGCGCCAGCAGCCAAGATAGACGGGACACTTTGAGGGCTTTCTTT. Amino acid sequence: CASSQDRRDTLRAFF.

The CDR3 region has the DNA TGTGCCAGCAGAACTAGCGGGGGGGGAGAGACCCAGTACTTC. As protein: CASRTSGGGETQYF. This sequence joins TRBV3-1 (or the pseudogene TRBV3-2) and TRBJ2-5; 13 bases agree with TRBD2. The CDR3 covers 14 residues. J lost 4 bases, V lost 6 bases, and 2 bases had no gene match. Per the germline V gene, CDR1 is LGHDT and CDR2 is YNNKEL (reference sequence).

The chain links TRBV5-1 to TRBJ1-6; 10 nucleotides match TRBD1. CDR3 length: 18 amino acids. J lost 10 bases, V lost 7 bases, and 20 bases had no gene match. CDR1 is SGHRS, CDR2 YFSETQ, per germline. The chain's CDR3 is CASCRGEGGDRGRSPLHF. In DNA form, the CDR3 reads TGCGCCAGCTGTCGAGGGGAAGGCGGGGACAGGGGACGATCACCCCTCCACTTT.

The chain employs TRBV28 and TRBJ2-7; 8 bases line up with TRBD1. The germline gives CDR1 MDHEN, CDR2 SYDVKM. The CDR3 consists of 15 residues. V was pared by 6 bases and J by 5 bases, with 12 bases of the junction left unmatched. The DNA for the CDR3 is TGTGCCAGCAGATTTTCCGACAGGGGAGGCAACGAGCAGTACTTC. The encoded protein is CASRFSDRGGNEQYF.

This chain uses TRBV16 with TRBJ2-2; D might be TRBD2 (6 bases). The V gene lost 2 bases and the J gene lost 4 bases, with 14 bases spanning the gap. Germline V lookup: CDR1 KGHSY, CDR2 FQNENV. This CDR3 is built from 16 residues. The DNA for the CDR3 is TGTGCCAGCAGCCAAACTAGCAGCGGGTCCACCGGGGAGCTGTTTTTT. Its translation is CASSQTSSGSTGELFF.

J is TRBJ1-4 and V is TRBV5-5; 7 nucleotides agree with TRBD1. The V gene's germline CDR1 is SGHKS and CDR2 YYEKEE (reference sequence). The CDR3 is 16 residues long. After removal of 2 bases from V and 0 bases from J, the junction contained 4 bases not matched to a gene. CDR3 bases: TGTGCCAGCAGCTTACCCACAGGGGCAACTAATGAAAAACTGTTTTTT. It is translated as CASSLPTGATNEKLFF.

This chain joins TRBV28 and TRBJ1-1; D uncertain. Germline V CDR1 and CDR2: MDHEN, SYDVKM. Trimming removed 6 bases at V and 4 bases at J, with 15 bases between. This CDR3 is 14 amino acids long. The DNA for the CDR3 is TGTGCCAGCAGCCGACTGTCCTTGGGCACTGAAGCTTTCTTT. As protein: CASSRLSLGTEAFF.

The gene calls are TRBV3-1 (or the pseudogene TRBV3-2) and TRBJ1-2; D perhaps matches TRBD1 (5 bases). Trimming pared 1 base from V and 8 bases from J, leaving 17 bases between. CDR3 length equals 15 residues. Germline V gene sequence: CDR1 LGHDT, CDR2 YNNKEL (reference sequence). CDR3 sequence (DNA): TGTGCCAGCAGCCAAGCAACCCTTACAGGTGGCGGCTACACCTTC. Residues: CASSQATLTGGGYTF.

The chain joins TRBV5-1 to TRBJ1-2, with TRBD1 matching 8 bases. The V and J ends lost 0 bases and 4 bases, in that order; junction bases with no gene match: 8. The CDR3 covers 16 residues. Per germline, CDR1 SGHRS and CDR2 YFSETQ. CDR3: CASSLEQGAQSYGYTF. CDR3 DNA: TGCGCCAGCAGCTTGGAGCAGGGGGCGCAGAGCTATGGCTACACCTTC.

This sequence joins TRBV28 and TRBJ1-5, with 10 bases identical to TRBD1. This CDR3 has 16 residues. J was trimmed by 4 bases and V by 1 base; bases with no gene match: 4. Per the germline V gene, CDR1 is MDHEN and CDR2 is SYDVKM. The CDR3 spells CASSLYGTGVNQPQHF. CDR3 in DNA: TGTGCCAGCAGTTTATATGGGACAGGGGTGAATCAGCCCCAGCATTTT. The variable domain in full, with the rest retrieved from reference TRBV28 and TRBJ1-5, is DVKVTQSSRYLVKRTGEKVFLECVQDMDHENMFWYRQDPGLGLRLIYFSYDVKMKEKGDIPEGYSVSREKKERFSLILESASTNQTSMYLCASSLYGTGVNQPQHFGDGTRLSIL.

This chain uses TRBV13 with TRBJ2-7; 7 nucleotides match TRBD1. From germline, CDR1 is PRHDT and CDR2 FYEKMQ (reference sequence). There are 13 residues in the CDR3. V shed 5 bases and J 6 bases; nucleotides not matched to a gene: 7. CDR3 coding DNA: TGTGCCAGCAGCCTAGAAAGGGGGCTCGAGCAGTACTTC. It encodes CASSLERGLEQYF. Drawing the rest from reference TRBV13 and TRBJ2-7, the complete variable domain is AAGVIQSPRHLIKEKRETATLKCYPIPRHDTVYWYQQGPGQDPQFLISFYEKMQSDKGSIPDRFSAQQFSDYHSELNMSSLELGDSALYFCASSLERGLEQYFGPGTRLTVT.

CDR3: CATSEGGRGYGYTF. CDR3 sequence (DNA): TGTGCCACCAGTGAGGGCGGACGGGGCTATGGCTACACCTTC. V is TRBV24-1 and J is TRBJ1-2; no definite D call. The CDR3 covers 14 residues. Trimming cost V 4 bases and J 4 bases, with 12 bases left between them. Germline CDR1 KGHDR, CDR2 SFDVKD.

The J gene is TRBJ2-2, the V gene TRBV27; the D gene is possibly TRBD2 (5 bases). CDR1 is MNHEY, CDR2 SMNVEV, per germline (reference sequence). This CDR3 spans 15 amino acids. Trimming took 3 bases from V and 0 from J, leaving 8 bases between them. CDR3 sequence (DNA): TGTGCCAGCAGTTTTCGGGGTTCGAACACCGGGGAGCTGTTTTTT. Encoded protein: CASSFRGSNTGELFF.

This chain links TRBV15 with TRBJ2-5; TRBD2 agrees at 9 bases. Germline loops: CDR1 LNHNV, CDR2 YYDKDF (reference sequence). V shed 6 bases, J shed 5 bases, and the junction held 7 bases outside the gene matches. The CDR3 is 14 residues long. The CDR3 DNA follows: TGTGCCACCAGTGGGCGGGGGGGATCGGAGACCCAGTACTTC. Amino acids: CATSGRGGSETQYF.

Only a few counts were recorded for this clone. The CDR3 nucleotides read TGTGCCAGCAGCTCGCAGGGGGCCTACAATCAGCCCCAGCATTTT. Translated: CASSSQGAYNQPQHF. This chain joins TRBV7-2 and TRBJ1-5; TRBD1 agrees at 8 bases. The CDR3 length is 15 residues. Germline V gives CDR1 SGHTA, CDR2 FQGNSA. Trimming at V came to 4 bases and at J to 3 bases, leaving 5 bases not matched to a gene. The whole variable domain, remainder taken from reference TRBV7-2 and TRBJ1-5, is GAGVSQSPSNKVTEKGKDVELRCDPISGHTALYWYRQSLGQGLEFLIYFQGNSAPDKSGLPSDRFSAERTGGSVSTLTIQRTQQEDSAVYLCASSSQGAYNQPQHFGDGTRLSIL.

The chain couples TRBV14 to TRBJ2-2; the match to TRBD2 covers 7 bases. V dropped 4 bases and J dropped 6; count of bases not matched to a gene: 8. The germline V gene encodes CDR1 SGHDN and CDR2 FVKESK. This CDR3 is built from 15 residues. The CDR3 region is CASSLGLVVAGELFF. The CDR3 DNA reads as TGTGCCAGCAGCCTTGGACTAGTCGTGGCCGGGGAGCTGTTTTTT.

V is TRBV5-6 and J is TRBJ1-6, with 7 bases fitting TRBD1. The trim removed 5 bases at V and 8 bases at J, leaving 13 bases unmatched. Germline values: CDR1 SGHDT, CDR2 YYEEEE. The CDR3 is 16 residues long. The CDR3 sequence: CASSPFFQGEHSPLHF. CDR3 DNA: TGTGCCAGCAGTCCATTTTTTCAGGGGGAGCATTCACCCCTCCACTTT.

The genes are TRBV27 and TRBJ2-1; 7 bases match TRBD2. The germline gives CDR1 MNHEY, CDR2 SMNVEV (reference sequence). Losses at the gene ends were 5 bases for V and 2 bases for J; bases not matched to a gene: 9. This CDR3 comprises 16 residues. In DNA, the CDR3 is TGTGCCAGCAGTCCTCTCGTCAGCGGGACCTACAATGAGCAGTTCTTC. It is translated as CASSPLVSGTYNEQFF.